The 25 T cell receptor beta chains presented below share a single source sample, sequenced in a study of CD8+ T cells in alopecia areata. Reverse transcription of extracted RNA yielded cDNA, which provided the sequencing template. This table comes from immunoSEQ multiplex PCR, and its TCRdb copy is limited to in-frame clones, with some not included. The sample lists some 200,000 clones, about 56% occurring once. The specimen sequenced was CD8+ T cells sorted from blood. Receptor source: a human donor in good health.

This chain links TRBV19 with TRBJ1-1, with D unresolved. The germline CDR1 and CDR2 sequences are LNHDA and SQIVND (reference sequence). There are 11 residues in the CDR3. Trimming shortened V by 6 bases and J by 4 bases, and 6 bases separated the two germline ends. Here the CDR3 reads CASSDGTEAFF. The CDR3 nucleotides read TGTGCCAGTAGCGATGGCACTGAAGCTTTCTTT.

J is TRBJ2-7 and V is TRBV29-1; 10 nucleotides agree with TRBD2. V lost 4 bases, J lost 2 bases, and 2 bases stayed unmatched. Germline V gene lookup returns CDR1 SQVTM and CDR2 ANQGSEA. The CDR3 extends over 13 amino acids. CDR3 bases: TGCAGCGTTGGGACTAGCGGTACCTACGAGCAGTACTTC. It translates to CSVGTSGTYEQYF.

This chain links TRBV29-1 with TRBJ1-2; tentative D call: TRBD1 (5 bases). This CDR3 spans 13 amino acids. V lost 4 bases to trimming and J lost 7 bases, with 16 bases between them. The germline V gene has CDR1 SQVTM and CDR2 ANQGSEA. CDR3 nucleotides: TGCAGCGTTGTCTTGGCAGGGAGGGGTGGCTACACCTTC. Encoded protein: CSVVLAGRGGYTF.

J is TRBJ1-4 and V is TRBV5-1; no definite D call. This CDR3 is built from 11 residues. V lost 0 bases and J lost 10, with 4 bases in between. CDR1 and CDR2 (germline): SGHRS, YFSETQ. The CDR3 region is CASSLDGKLFF. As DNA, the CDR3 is TGCGCCAGCAGCTTGGATGGAAAACTGTTTTTT.

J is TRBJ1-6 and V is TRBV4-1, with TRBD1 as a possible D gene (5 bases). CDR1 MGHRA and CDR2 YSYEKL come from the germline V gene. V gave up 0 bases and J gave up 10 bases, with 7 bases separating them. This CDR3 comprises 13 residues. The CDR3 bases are TGCGCCAGCAGCCAAGAGGGGCAATCACCCCTCCACTTT. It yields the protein CASSQEGQSPLHF.

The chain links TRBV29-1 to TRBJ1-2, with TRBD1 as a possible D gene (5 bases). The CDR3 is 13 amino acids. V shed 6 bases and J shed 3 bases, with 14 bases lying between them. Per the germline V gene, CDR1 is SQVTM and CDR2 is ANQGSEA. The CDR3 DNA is TGCAGCGTGATACGGGACGGACACTATGGCTACACCTTC. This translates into CSVIRDGHYGYTF.

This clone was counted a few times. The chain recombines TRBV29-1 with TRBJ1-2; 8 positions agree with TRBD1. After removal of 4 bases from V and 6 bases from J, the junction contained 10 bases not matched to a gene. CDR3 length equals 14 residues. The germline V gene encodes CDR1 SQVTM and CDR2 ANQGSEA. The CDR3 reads CSVVTDRGRNGYTF. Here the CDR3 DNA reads TGCAGCGTTGTCACAGACAGGGGACGCAATGGCTACACCTTC. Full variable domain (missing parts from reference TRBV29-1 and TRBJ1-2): SAVISQKPSRDICQRGTSLTIQCQVDSQVTMMFWYRQQPGQSLTLIATANQGSEATYESGFVIDKFPISRPNLTFSTLTVSNMSPEDSSIYLCSVVTDRGRNGYTFGSGTRLTVV.

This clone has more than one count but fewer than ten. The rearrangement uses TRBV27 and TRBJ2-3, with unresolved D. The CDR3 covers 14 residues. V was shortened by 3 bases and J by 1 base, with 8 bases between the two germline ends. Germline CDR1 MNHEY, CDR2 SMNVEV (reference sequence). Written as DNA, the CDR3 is TGTGCCAGCAGTTTTACTCTCCGCACAGATACGCAGTATTTT. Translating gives CASSFTLRTDTQYF.

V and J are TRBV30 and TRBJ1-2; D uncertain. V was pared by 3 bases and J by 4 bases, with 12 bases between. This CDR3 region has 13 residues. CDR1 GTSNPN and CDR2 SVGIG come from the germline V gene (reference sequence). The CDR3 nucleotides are TGTGCCTGGAGAGAGGGTGGAGGCTATGGCTACACCTTC. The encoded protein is CAWREGGGYGYTF.

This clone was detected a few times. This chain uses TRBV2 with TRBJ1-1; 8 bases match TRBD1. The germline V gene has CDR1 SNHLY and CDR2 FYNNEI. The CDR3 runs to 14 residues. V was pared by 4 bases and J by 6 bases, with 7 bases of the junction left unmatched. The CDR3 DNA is TGTGCCAGCAGTGCCATGCAGGGGGCCGCTGAAGCTTTCTTT. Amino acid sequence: CASSAMQGAAEAFF.

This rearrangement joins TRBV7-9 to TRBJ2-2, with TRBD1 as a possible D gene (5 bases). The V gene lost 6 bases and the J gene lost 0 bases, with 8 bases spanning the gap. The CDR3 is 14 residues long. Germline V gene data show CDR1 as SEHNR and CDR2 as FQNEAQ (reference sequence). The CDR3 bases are TGTGCCAGCAGGTCAGGGACGAACACCGGGGAGCTGTTTTTT. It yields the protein CASRSGTNTGELFF.

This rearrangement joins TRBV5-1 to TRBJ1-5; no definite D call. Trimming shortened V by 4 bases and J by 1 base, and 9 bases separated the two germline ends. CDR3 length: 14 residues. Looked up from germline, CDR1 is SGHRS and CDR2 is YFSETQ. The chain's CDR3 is CASSPDESNQPQHF. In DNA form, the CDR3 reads TGCGCCAGCAGCCCCGACGAAAGCAATCAGCCCCAGCATTTT.

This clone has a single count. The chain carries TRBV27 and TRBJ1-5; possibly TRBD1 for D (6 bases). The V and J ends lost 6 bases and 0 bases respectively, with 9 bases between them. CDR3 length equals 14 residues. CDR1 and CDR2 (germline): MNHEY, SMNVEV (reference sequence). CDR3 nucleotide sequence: TGTGCCAGCAGGACAGGCTATAGCAATCAGCCCCAGCATTTT. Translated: CASRTGYSNQPQHF.

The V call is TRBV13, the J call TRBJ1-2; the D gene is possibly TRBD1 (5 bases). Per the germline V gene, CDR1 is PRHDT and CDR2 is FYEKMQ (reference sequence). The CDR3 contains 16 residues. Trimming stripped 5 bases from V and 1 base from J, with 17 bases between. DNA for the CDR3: TGTGCCAGCAGCCTACGAGGGGACCCCTTTAACTATGGCTACACCTTC. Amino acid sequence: CASSLRGDPFNYGYTF.

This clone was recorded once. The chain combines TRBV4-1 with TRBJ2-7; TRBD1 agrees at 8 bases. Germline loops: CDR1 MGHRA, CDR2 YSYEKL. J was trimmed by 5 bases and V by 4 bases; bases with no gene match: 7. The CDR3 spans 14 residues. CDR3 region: CASSPWQGANEQYF. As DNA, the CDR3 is TGCGCCAGCAGCCCTTGGCAGGGGGCCAACGAGCAGTACTTC.

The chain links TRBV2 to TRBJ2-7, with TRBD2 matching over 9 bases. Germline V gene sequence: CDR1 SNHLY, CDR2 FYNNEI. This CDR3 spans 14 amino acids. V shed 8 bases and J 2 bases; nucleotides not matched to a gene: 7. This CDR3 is CASDGTSQTYEQYF. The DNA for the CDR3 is TGTGCCAGCGACGGGACTAGCCAAACCTACGAGCAGTACTTC.

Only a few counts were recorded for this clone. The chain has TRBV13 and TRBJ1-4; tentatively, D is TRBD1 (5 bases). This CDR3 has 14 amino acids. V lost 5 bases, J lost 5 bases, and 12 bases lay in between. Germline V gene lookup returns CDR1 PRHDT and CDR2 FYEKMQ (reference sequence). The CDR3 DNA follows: TGTGCCAGCAGCGTCGGGGGTGTAAATGAAAAACTGTTTTTT. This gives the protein CASSVGGVNEKLFF.

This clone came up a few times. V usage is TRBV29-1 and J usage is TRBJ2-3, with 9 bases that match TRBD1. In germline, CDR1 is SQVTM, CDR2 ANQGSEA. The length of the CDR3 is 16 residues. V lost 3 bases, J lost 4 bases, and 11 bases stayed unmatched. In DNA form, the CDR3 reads TGCAGCGTTGACGGGACAGGGAAGGTTGGCCCAGATACGCAGTATTTT. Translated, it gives CSVDGTGKVGPDTQYF.

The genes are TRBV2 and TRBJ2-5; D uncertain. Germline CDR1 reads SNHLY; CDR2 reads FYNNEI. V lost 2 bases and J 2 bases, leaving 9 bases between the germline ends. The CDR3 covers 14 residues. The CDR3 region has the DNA TGTGCCAGCAGTGAAATCAGCGTTCAAGAGACCCAGTACTTC. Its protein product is CASSEISVQETQYF.

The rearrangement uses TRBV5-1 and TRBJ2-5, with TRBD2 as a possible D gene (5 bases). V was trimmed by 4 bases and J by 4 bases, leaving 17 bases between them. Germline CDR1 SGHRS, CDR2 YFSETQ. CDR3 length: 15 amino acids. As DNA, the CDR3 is TGCGCCAGCAGCCCTACCGGGCCCGAGGGAGAGACCCAGTACTTC. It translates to CASSPTGPEGETQYF.

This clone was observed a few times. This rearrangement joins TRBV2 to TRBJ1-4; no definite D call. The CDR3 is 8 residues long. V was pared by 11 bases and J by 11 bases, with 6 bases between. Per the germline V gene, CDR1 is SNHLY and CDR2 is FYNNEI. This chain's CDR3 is CAADKLFF. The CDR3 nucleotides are TGTGCCGCCGACAAACTGTTTTTT.

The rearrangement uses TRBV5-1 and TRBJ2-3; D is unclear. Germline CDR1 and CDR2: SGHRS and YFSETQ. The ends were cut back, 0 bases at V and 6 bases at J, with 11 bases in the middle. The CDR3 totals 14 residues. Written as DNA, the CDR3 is TGCGCCAGCAGCTTGGGCAGGTTCAGGGATACGCAGTATTTT. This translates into CASSLGRFRDTQYF.

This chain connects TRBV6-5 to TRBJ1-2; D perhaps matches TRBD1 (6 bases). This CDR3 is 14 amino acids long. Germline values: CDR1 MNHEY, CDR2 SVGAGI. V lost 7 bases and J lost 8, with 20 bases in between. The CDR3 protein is CASIGVQGNHGYTF. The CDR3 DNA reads TGTGCCAGCATTGGAGTGCAGGGGAATCACGGCTACACCTTC.

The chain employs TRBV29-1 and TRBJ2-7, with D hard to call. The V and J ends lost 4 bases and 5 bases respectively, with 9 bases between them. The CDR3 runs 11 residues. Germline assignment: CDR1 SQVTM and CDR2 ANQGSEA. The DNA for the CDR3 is TGCAGCGTTGTGGGGTCCCACGAGCAGTACTTC. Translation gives CSVVGSHEQYF.

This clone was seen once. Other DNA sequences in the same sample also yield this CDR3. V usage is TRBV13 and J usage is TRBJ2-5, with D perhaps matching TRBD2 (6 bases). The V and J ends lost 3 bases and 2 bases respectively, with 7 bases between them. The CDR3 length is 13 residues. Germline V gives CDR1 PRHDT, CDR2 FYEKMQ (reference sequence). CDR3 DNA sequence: TGTGCCAGCAGCTTGGGACTGCAAGAGACCCAGTACTTC. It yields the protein CASSLGLQETQYF.